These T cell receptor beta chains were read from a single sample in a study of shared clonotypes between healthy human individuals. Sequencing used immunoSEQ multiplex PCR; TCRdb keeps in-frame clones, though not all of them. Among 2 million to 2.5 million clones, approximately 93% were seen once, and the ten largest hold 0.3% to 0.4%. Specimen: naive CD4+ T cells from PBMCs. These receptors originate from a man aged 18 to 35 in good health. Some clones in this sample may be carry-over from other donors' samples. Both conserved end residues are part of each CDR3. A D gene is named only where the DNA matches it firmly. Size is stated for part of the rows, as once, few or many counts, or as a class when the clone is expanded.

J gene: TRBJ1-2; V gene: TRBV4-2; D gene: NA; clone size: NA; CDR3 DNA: TGTGCCAGCAGCCTACGGGACACCTATGGCTACACCTTC; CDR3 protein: CASSLRDTYGYTF
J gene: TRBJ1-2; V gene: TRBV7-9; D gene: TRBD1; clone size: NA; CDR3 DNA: TGTGCCAGCAGCACACAGCCGGGACAGATCTATGGCTACACCTTC; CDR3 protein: CASSTQPGQIYGYTF
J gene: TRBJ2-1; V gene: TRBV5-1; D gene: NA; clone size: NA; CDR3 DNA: TGCGCCAGCAGCCCGAGCAATGAGCAGTTCTTC; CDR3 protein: CASSPSNEQFF
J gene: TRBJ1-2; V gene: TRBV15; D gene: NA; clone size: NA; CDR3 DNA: TGTGCCACCAGCAGGGGACGGTTTGGCTACACCTTC; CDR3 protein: CATSRGRFGYTF
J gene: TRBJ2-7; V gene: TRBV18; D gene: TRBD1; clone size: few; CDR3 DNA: TGTGCCAGCTCACCCCCTTCCCGGACAGGGTCGGGCGAGCAGTACTTC; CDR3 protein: CASSPPSRTGSGEQYF
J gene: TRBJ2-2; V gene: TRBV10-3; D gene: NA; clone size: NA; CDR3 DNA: TGTGCCATCAGGGCCCCGAGAACAGGGAACACCGGGGAGCTGTTTTTT; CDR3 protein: CAIRAPRTGNTGELFF
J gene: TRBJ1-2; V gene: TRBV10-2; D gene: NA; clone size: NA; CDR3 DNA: TGCGCCAGCAGGCGGGCGGACTATGGCTACACCTTC; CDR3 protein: CASRRADYGYTF
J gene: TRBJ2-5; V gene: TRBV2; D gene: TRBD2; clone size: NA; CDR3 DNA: TGTGCCAGCAGAGTAGGACTAGCGGGAAAAGAGACCCAGTACTTC; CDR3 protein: CASRVGLAGKETQYF
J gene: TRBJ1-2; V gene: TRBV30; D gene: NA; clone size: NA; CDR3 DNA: TGTGCCTGGAGTAGGGCCATTAACTATGGCTACACCTTC; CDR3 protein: CAWSRAINYGYTF
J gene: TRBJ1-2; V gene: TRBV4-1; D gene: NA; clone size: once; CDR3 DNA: TGCGCCAGCAGCCAAGATGGCGGGGGCTCCTATGGCTACACCTTC; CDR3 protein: CASSQDGGGSYGYTF
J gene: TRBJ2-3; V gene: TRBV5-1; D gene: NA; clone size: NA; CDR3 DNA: TGCGCCAGCAGCCCGGGGGAGATGGATACGCAGTATTTT; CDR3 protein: CASSPGEMDTQYF
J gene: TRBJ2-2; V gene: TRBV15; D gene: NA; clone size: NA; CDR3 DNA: TGTGCCACCAGCAGGCAACAGAACACCGGGGAGCTGTTTTTT; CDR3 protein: CATSRQQNTGELFF
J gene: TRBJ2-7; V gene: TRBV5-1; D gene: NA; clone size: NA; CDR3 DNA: TGCGCCAGCAGCCCTCGGGGGGCCGGCCACGAGCAGTACTTC; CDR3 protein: CASSPRGAGHEQYF
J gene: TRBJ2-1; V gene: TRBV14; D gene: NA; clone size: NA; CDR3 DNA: TGTGCCAGCAGCCAAGTTTTCGGCGGCTACAATGAGCAGTTCTTC; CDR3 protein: CASSQVFGGYNEQFF
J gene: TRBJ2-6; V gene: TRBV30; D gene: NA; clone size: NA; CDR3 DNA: TGTGCCTCGCTATGGGAGGAGGCCAACGTCCTGACTTTC; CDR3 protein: CASLWEEANVLTF